The rows below give T cell receptor beta chains drawn from one sample of a study of graft-versus-host responses after intestinal transplantation. TCRdb keeps only in-frame clones here, not all; method: immunoSEQ multiplex PCR. This sample has more than 25,000 clones; around 94% occur once, and the top ten carry roughly 0.8%. Sequencing used PBMCs, obtained nearly 31 days after intestinal transplant. The receptors derive from a human patient who received an intestinal transplant, so some T cells may come from the graft donor. The CDR3 runs from the conserved cysteine through the conserved F or W. D genes are given only for firm matches. Where a row states a size, it is once, few, many or the class of an expanded clone; other rows omit it.

cdr3_aa	cdr3_nt	j_call	d_call	clone_size	v_call
CASSWTGVGYGYTF	TGTGCCAGCAGTTGGACAGGGGTTGGCTATGGCTACACCTTC	TRBJ1-2	TRBD1	once	TRBV6-5
CASSLVPYSHEQFF	TGTGCCAGCAGCTTAGTCCCTTACAGCCATGAGCAGTTCTTC	TRBJ2-1	.	.	TRBV11-3
CASENEGAPWDEQFF	TGTGCCAGCGAAAACGAGGGGGCTCCTTGGGATGAGCAGTTCTTC	TRBJ2-1	TRBD1	.	TRBV2
CASSDTGTGELFF	TGTGCCAGCAGTGACACAGGGACCGGGGAGCTGTTTTTT	TRBJ2-2	.	few	TRBV6-4
CASSALSSGGANEQFF	TGTGCCAGCAGTGCGCTCTCTAGCGGTGGGGCCAATGAGCAGTTCTTC	TRBJ2-1	TRBD2	.	TRBV6-1
CASSPSRAQETQYF	TGTGCCAGCAGCCCCAGCAGGGCCCAAGAGACCCAGTACTTC	TRBJ2-5	.	.	TRBV6-5
CASSLTSGSYNEQFF	TGTGCCAGCAGCTTAACTAGCGGGAGCTACAATGAGCAGTTCTTC	TRBJ2-1	TRBD2	.	TRBV6-5
CASTGQDGGPGEQYF	TGTGCCAGTACCGGACAGGACGGTGGGCCAGGGGAGCAGTACTTC	TRBJ2-7	TRBD1	.	TRBV19
CASSAWTGARNTEAFF	TGTGCCAGCAGCGCCTGGACAGGGGCAAGGAACACTGAAGCTTTCTTT	TRBJ1-1	TRBD1	.	TRBV5-5
CASSLGGAGVYNEQFF	TGTGCCAGCAGCTTGGGCGGGGCGGGAGTGTACAATGAGCAGTTCTTC	TRBJ2-1	TRBD2	.	TRBV5-4
CASSQMGGISYEQYF	TGTGCCAGCAGCCAAATGGGAGGGATCTCCTACGAGCAGTACTTC	TRBJ2-7	TRBD2	.	TRBV4-2
CASSQGTASYEQYF	TGCGCCAGCAGCCAAGGGACAGCATCCTACGAGCAGTACTTC	TRBJ2-7	.	.	TRBV4-1